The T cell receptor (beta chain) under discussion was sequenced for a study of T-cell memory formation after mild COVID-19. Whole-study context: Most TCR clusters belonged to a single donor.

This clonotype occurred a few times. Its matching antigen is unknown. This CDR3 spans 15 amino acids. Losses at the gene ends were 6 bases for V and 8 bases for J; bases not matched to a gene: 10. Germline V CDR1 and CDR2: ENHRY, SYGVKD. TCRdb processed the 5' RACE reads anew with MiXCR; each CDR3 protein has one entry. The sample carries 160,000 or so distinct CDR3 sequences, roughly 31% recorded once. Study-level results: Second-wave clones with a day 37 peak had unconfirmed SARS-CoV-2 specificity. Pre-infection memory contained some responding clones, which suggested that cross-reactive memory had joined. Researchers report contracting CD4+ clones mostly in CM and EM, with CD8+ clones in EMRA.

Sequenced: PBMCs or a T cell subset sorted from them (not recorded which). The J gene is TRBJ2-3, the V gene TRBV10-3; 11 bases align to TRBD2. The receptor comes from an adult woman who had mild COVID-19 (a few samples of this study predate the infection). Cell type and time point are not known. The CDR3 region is CAISAAGTSGSTQYF. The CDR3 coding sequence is TGTGCCATCAGCGCCGCGGGTACTAGCGGGAGTACGCAGTATTTT.